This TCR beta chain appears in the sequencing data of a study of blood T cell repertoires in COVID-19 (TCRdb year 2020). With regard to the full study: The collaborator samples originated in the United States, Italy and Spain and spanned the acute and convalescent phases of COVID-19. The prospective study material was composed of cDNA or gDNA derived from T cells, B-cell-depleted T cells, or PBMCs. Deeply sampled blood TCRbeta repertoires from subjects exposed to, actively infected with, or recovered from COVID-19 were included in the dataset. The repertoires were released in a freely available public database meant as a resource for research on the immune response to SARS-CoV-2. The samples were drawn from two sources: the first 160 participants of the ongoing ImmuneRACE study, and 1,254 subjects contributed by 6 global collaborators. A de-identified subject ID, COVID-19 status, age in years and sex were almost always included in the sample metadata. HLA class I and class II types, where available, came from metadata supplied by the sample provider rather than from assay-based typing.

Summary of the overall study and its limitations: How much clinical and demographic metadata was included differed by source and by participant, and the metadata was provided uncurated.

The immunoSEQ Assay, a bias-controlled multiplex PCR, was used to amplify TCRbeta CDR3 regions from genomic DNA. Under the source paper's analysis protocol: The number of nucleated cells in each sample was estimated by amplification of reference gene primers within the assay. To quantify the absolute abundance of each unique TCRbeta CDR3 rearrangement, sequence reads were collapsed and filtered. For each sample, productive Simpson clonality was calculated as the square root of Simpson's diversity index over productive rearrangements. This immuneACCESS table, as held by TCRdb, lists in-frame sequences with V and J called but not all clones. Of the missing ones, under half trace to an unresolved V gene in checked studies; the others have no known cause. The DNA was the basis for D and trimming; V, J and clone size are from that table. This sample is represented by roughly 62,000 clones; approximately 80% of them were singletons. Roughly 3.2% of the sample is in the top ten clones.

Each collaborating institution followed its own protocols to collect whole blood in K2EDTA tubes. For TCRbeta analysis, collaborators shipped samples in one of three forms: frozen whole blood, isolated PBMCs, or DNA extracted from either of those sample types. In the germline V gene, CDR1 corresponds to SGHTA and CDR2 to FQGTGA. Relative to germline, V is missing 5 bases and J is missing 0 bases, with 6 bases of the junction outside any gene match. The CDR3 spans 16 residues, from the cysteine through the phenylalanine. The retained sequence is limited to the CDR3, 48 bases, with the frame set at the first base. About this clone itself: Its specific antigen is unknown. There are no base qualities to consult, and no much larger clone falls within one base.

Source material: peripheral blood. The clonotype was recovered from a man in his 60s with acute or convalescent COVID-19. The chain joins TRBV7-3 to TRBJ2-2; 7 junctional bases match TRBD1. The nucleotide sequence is TGTGCCAGCAGCCCCCTAGGGGGCTCGAACACCGGGGAGCTGTTTTTT. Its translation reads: CASSPLGGSNTGELFF.